Below, one T cell receptor (beta chain) is given with its context. Its cognate antigen is unknown. The sample belongs to a study of response to subunit inactivated influenza vaccine. The study's findings and limits: Every seasonal influenza vaccination brings in few new T cells, the authors suggested.

The CDR3 spans 12 residues. CDR1 is MNHEY and CDR2 is SVGAGI in the germline V gene. V shed 3 bases and J shed 7 bases, with 9 bases lying between them. TCRdb reanalysed the RT-PCR reads using MiXCR and keeps one entry per CDR3 protein. The sample consists of around 600,000 distinct CDR3 sequences, around 11% of them appearing once. These same records also appear under a second study, on T cells expressing NK-cell markers. In that study: TCR beta libraries carry UMIs added by 5'RACE template switching. About 1.0-8% of CD8+ T cells in more than five donors belonged to dominant NKG2C+ clonotypes. The CD3+CD56-NKG2C+ fraction of a few donors was likewise dominated by these clonotypes.

The chain couples TRBV6-5 to TRBJ1-2; D unclear. Sequencing used PBMCs from blood, obtained on the day of vaccination. This TCR was recovered from a man in his forties or fifties who received an inactivated influenza vaccine. In DNA, the CDR3 is TGTGCCAGCAGTTATGCGGGTTCTGGCTACACCTTC. Its translation is CASSYAGSGYTF.